The T cell receptor (beta chain) described here comes from a study of CD8 T cells in Susac syndrome (dated by TCRdb to the late 2010s). A note on the overall study: Whether CD8+ T cell activation and differentiation in Susac syndrome was antigen driven was tested using repertoire sequencing. CD8+ T cell repertoire clonality was compared between more than ten healthy donors, some 14 Susac syndrome patients and approximately 15 multiple sclerosis patients. What the authors observed across the whole study: The TCR sequencing and HLA analysis was acknowledged to have included a relatively small number of individuals.

With regard to this clonotype: No cognate antigen has been identified for it. No base-level quality is on record; no much larger clone is a single base apart.

High-throughput TCR beta sequencing profiled peripheral blood CD8+ and CD4+ T cells from healthy donors, Susac syndrome patients and multiple sclerosis patients. Healthy donors were age- and sex-matched controls. Bulk CD8+ and CD4+ T cells were purified by magnetic negative isolation, while CD8+ TEMRA cells were enriched using FACS. Blood was collected in EDTA tubes and processed within 24 hours, with PBMCs isolated through density gradient centrifugation. PBMCs intended for TCR sequencing were frozen in liquid nitrogen and were later thawed in a 37 degrees C water bath. The sorted or isolated CD4+, CD8+ and CD8+ TEMRA cells reached a purity of at least 90%. Reading from cysteine to phenylalanine, the CDR3 counts 15 amino acids. Solely the CDR3 DNA is kept, with 45 bases framed from the first base. CDR1 and CDR2 (SNHLY, FYNNEI) derive from the germline V gene. V is pared back by 6 bases and J by 3 bases, with 16 bases lying between the germline termini.

RNA was extracted using the RNeasy kit, and roughly 0.5 to 1 ug of the RNA was reverse transcribed with random hexamers. The immunoSEQ multiplex PCR assay, which covers 54 Vbeta and 13 Jbeta segments, was used to amplify TCR beta CDR3 regions. PCR amplification bias was corrected using a synthetic template baseline for primer optimization and computational correction. The original pipeline was this. Reads were annotated to V, D and J genes per IMGT and analyzed with immunoSEQ Analyzer, keeping only productive sequences. Clonality was computed as one minus Shannon entropy normalized by log2 of the number of productive unique sequences. For each patient and control, public and private clones were evaluated among the 100 most prevalent clones. Clones were defined as Susac-specific when absent from the healthy and MS cohorts, from 1052 published viral clones and from other ImmuneACCESS disease sequences. TCRdb ran its own pipeline on the public reads, namely fastp trimming at Q25 and MiXCR clone calling, and kept in-frame beta chains. A single entry per CDR3 protein holds the most common genes and DNA from its merged rows. The V and J calls and clone size come from TCRdb's table, not from the authors' own analysis. In this sample the table shows approximately 65,000 distinct CDR3 sequences, around 90% of which occur a single time. 0.2% of the sample is held by the ten biggest clonotypes.

This TCR was sampled from a human donor in good health. The V and J genes are TRBV2 and TRBJ2-3; TRBD1 is possibly the D segment (5 matching bases). Source material: CD8+ T cells from PBMCs. The CDR3 here reads CASSEASTETDTQYF. The nucleotide sequence is given as TGTGCCAGCAGCGAGGCTTCGACAGAAACAGATACGCAGTATTTT.